Only a few counts were recorded for the clone carrying this T cell receptor beta chain. Treatment defined: oral pan-JAK inhibitor, 5-10 mg twice daily. RNA extraction and reverse transcription yielded cDNA as sequencing template. Produced via immunoSEQ multiplex PCR; TCRdb's table is partial and in-frame only. The table lists about 110,000 clones, approximately 54% of them singletons. The CDR3 contains 14 residues. Trimming removed 6 bases at V and 4 bases at J, with 18 bases between. Per germline, CDR1 SQVTM and CDR2 ANQGSEA. This entry is derived from a study of CD8+ T cells in alopecia areata. The chain employs TRBV29-1 and TRBJ1-2, with a possible D match to TRBD1 (6 bases). This receptor was obtained from a human donor with alopecia areata. The starting material was CD8+ T cells sorted from blood, obtained at week 24, from a patient treated with tofacitinib. The DNA for the CDR3 is TGCAGCGTCGAGCCACAGGGAAGTTTCTATGGCTACACCTTC. As protein: CSVEPQGSFYGYTF.